These 9 T cell receptor beta chains share one sample of origin, sequenced in a study of cytomegalovirus exposure and HLA in healthy donors. PCR primers comprised 60 Vbeta and 13 Jbeta primers. TCRdb's copy holds only in-frame clones and misses some; the assay was immunoSEQ multiplex PCR. The data contain 170,000 or so clones, 80% of them singletons. Sequenced input: PBMCs. These TCRs come from a woman aged 45-65 years in good health and CMV-seropositive.

This clone was recorded once. An end of the junction differs from the germline gene, which may be a read error. Other DNA sequences from this sample encode an identical CDR3 as well. The chain couples TRBV13 to TRBJ2-5, with D maybe TRBD1 (6 bases). The CDR3 is made up of 13 amino acids. From germline, CDR1 is PRHDT and CDR2 FYEKMQ (reference sequence). In DNA form, the CDR3 reads TGTGCCAGTAGCTTATATGGGGGCGAGACCCAGTACTTC. This encodes CASSLYGGETQYF.

The V call is TRBV15, the J call TRBJ1-2, with D tentatively TRBD1 (6 bases). Trimming left V 0 bases short and J 4 bases short, with 12 bases between. The CDR3 sequence is 15 residues long. The germline gives CDR1 LNHNV, CDR2 YYDKDF (reference sequence). CDR3 bases: TGTGCCACCAGCAGAGATGAGGCAGGGGTCTATGGCTACACCTTC. The encoded protein is CATSRDEAGVYGYTF.

The chain uses TRBV27 and TRBJ2-6, with D perhaps matching TRBD1 (6 bases). The CDR3 loop spans 18 amino acids. In germline, CDR1 is MNHEY, CDR2 SMNVEV (reference sequence). The ends were cut back, 5 bases at V and 1 base at J, with 18 bases in the middle. The chain's CDR3 is CASSMTGPGWSGANVLTF. The CDR3 coding sequence is TGTGCCAGCAGTATGACAGGTCCTGGCTGGTCTGGGGCCAACGTCCTGACTTTC.

This clone was seen a few times. The chain recombines TRBV23-1 with TRBJ2-3; D perhaps matches TRBD1 (6 bases). TRBV23-1 is an ORF, with its function uncertain. This CDR3 has 16 amino acids. Trimming took off 7 bases at V and 0 bases at J, with 17 bases between the two ends. CDR3 in DNA: TGCGCCAGCATCCGTAACAGGGCCACTAGCACAGATACGCAGTATTTT. It translates to CASIRNRATSTDTQYF.

The genes are TRBV4-3 and TRBJ2-7; 7 bases line up with TRBD2. This CDR3 is built from 18 residues. Germline CDR1 reads LGHNA; CDR2 reads YSLEER. The V and J ends lost 1 base and 2 bases, in that order; junction bases with no gene match: 14. The CDR3 region is CASSQGVSTTSWTYEQYF. The CDR3 DNA sequence: TGCGCCAGCAGCCAAGGAGTCTCCACGACTAGCTGGACCTACGAGCAGTACTTC.

To note about this clone: Relative to the germline gene, one junction end is altered; a read error may explain this. Other DNA sequences in this sample translate to the same CDR3. The J gene is TRBJ1-2, the V gene TRBV28; D unresolved. The CDR3 runs to 15 residues. CDR1 is MDHEN and CDR2 is SYDVKM in the germline V gene. CDR3 DNA sequence: TGTGCCAGCAGTTTACCCGAGGGCATATCCTATGGCTACACTTTC. This encodes CASSLPEGISYGYTF.

This clone was seen a handful of times. V gene TRBV28 combines with J gene TRBJ1-2, with no clear D. The CDR3 is made up of 13 amino acids. Germline assignment: CDR1 MDHEN and CDR2 SYDVKM. V was trimmed by 3 bases and J by 9 bases, leaving 14 bases between them. The chain's CDR3 is CASSLRPHQSYTF. As DNA, the CDR3 is TGTGCCAGCAGTTTGAGGCCCCACCAGAGCTACACCTTC.

V gene TRBV5-6 combines with J gene TRBJ1-1; TRBD1 agrees at 10 bases. CDR1 is SGHDT, CDR2 YYEEEE, per germline. V shed 4 bases and J 8 bases; nucleotides not matched to a gene: 5. The CDR3 length is 13 residues. CDR3 loop: CASSHRTGGEAFF. Written as DNA, the CDR3 is TGTGCCAGCAGCCATAGGACAGGGGGAGAAGCTTTCTTT.

This chain joins TRBV5-6 and TRBJ2-1; possible D gene TRBD1, 6 bases. Trimming pared 4 bases from V and 2 bases from J, leaving 16 bases between. Germline-derived CDR1 and CDR2 are SGHDT and YYEEEE. The CDR3 runs 16 residues. The CDR3 region is CASSPGPRTAYNEQFF. Here the CDR3 DNA reads TGTGCCAGCAGCCCGGGGCCAAGGACAGCCTACAATGAGCAGTTCTTC.